The clone carrying this T cell receptor (beta chain) was seen a few times. The source of the sample is a study of blood T cells in healthy people across ages. Germline CDR1 is ENHRY and CDR2 is SYGVKD. Trimming shortened V by 8 bases and J by 7 bases, and 23 bases separated the two germline ends. This CDR3 region has 16 residues. It was with a sample-barcoded 5' primer and a J-beta primer mix that a second PCR of about 7 to 12 cycles was run. TCRdb used MiXCR to reprocess the 5' RACE reads, holding one entry per CDR3 protein. The profile covers a few hundred thousand distinct CDR3 sequences, with roughly a quarter appearing a single time and about 3.9% taken by the ten largest. This sample also appeared in a second study, on T cells of mothers and their children.

The receptor was isolated from a boy aged 2 to 9 in good health. Sequenced input: blood. The gene calls are TRBV10-3 and TRBJ2-2, with TRBD1 as a possible D gene (6 bases). The CDR3 protein is CAIGYRGRGAIGELFF. Written as DNA, the CDR3 is TGTGCCATCGGCTACCGCGGCAGGGGAGCTATCGGGGAGCTGTTTTTT.